Presented here are 30 T cell receptor beta chains from one specimen sequenced in a study of OX40 agonist ivuxolimab in advanced cancers. Assay: immunoSEQ multiplex PCR; the TCRdb copy retains only in-frame clones and omits some. The sample has roughly 54,000 clones, roughly 91% seen once. The sample was CD4+ or CD8+ T cells sorted from blood, taken in a trial of the OX40 agonist ivuxolimab. The receptors come from an adult with an advanced solid tumor such as melanoma, head and neck, liver or kidney cancer.

This clone was seen more than once but under ten times. The chain combines TRBV29-1 with TRBJ2-2; 9 positions match TRBD2. The CDR3 is 15 amino acids. Trimming cost V 5 bases and J 1 base; bases outside gene matches: 5. CDR1 and CDR2 (germline): SQVTM, ANQGSEA. The CDR3 sequence: CSVKPSGVNTGELFF. In DNA form, the CDR3 reads TGCAGCGTTAAACCTAGCGGGGTGAACACCGGGGAGCTGTTTTTT.

This chain connects TRBV28 to TRBJ1-1, with a tentative D call TRBD1 (5 bases). Looked up from germline, CDR1 is MDHEN and CDR2 is SYDVKM. The CDR3 runs to 15 residues. V lost 4 bases to trimming and J lost 0 bases, with 12 bases between them. CDR3 nucleotide sequence: TGTGCCAGCAGTTCCCCGACAGCGATGAACACTGAAGCTTTCTTT. Protein: CASSSPTAMNTEAFF.

This clone has just one count. The chain employs TRBV29-1 and TRBJ2-3, with D maybe TRBD2 (7 bases). Trimming stripped 6 bases from V and 2 bases from J, with 21 bases between. The CDR3 has 16 amino acids. From germline, CDR1 is SQVTM and CDR2 ANQGSEA. CDR3 DNA: TGCAGCGTCGGAAGTATAGGGGGGGCGTTCACAGATACGCAGTATTTT. It encodes CSVGSIGGAFTDTQYF.

The chain joins TRBV9 to TRBJ2-2, with TRBD2 identical over 14 bases. The ends lost 4 bases at V and 8 bases at J; junction bases unmatched: 7. Germline CDR1 and CDR2: SGDLS and YYNGEE. The CDR3 length is 16 residues. CDR3 protein: CASSPRLAGGLGELFF. For the CDR3, the DNA is TGTGCCAGCAGCCCAAGACTAGCGGGAGGGCTGGGGGAGCTGTTTTTT.

J is TRBJ1-1 and V is TRBV2; no reliable D call. Trimming shortened V by 6 bases and J by 2 bases, and 4 bases separated the two germline ends. The V gene's germline CDR1 is SNHLY and CDR2 FYNNEI. The CDR3 sequence is 11 residues long. The CDR3 region is CASRVNTEAFF. The CDR3 DNA is TGTGCCAGCAGAGTAAACACTGAAGCTTTCTTT.

The rearrangement links TRBV5-1 to TRBJ1-1; 7 nucleotides agree with TRBD1. This CDR3 comprises 11 residues. CDR1 is SGHRS, CDR2 YFSETQ, per germline. The J segment lost 10 bases and the V segment lost 4 bases, leaving 4 bases of the junction unmatched. The CDR3 bases are TGCGCCAGCAGCGAGGGGGCGCGAGCTTTCTTT. Protein product: CASSEGARAFF.

CDR3 in DNA: TGTGCCAGTAGTATATCCAGGGGAGGCACTGAAGCTTTCTTT. Translating it yields CASSISRGGTEAFF. The V gene is TRBV19, the J gene TRBJ1-1; weak D call: TRBD1 (6 bases). This CDR3 spans 14 amino acids. Germline CDR1 is LNHDA and CDR2 is SQIVND (reference sequence). Trimming took 2 bases from V and 4 from J, leaving 11 bases between them.

The genes are TRBV7-3 and TRBJ2-1; D unclear. CDR3 length: 15 amino acids. V was pared by 4 bases and J by 5 bases, with 15 bases between. Germline CDR1 reads SGHTA; CDR2 reads FQGTGA. CDR3 in DNA: TGTGCCAGCAGCTCCCCCCGGAGTGGAAACAATGAGCAGTTCTTC. Protein product: CASSSPRSGNNEQFF.

The CDR3 is CASSAPGARDTEAFF. The DNA for the CDR3 is TGCGCCAGCAGTGCCCCGGGGGCGAGGGACACTGAAGCTTTCTTT. This chain uses TRBV10-1 with TRBJ1-1, with a possible D match to TRBD1 (6 bases). This CDR3 has 15 amino acids. Germline V gives CDR1 WNHNN, CDR2 SYGVQD (reference sequence). The V end lost 4 bases, the J end lost 3 bases, and 15 bases lay between the germline ends.

V usage is TRBV9 and J usage is TRBJ1-3; tentative D call: TRBD1 (5 bases). V was pared by 3 bases and J by 7 bases, with 11 bases between. Germline V gene sequence: CDR1 SGDLS, CDR2 YYNGEE. The CDR3 runs 13 residues. DNA for the CDR3: TGTGCCAGCAGCGGCCACGAGGGGAACACCATATATTTT. It encodes CASSGHEGNTIYF.

This clone was picked up a small number of times. The J gene is TRBJ1-5, the V gene TRBV19, with a possible D match to TRBD1 (5 bases). The CDR3 covers 15 residues. Trimming stripped 7 bases from V and 0 bases from J, with 13 bases between. CDR1 and CDR2 from the germline V gene are LNHDA and SQIVND (reference sequence). The chain's CDR3 is CASIHGHYSNQPQHF. As DNA, the CDR3 is TGTGCCAGTATCCACGGACACTATAGCAATCAGCCCCAGCATTTT.

A remark on this clone: The same CDR3 can be traced to other DNA sequences in this sample. The chain links TRBV19 to TRBJ1-3; a possible D gene is TRBD1 (5 bases). There are 14 residues in the CDR3. Deletions cut 3 bases from V and 1 base from J, with 7 bases between. Germline V lookup: CDR1 LNHDA, CDR2 SQIVND (reference sequence). The CDR3 DNA follows: TGTGCCAGTAGTATCGACAGTTCTGGAAACACCATATATTTT. This gives the protein CASSIDSSGNTIYF.

V is TRBV9 and J is TRBJ1-2; 10 bases match TRBD1. CDR3 size: 14 residues. The junction had 7 bases not matched to a gene; V was cut back by 3 bases and J by 8 bases. Germline V gives CDR1 SGDLS, CDR2 YYNGEE. CDR3 protein: CASSGDRGWRGYTF. The CDR3 DNA sequence: TGTGCCAGCAGCGGGGACAGGGGTTGGCGGGGCTACACCTTC.

V usage is TRBV18 and J usage is TRBJ1-5; maybe TRBD1 (6 bases). Germline V gene lookup returns CDR1 KGHSH and CDR2 LQKENI. This CDR3 comprises 16 residues. The ends were cut back, 1 base at V and 2 bases at J, with 12 bases in the middle. CDR3 in amino acids: CASSPLGGMGNQPQHF. The CDR3 DNA reads as TGTGCCAGCTCACCACTAGGGGGAATGGGCAATCAGCCCCAGCATTTT.

The rearrangement links TRBV19 to TRBJ2-7; 9 nucleotides align to TRBD1. The CDR3 extends over 15 amino acids. Germline CDR1 and CDR2: LNHDA and SQIVND (reference sequence). J was trimmed by 4 bases and V by 2 bases; bases with no gene match: 6. The chain's CDR3 is CASSIKQQGAYEQYF. The DNA of the CDR3 is TGTGCCAGTAGTATAAAACAACAGGGGGCTTACGAGCAGTACTTC.

The chain joins TRBV5-6 to TRBJ2-4, with 15 bases matching TRBD2. V lost 5 bases and J lost 8; bases outside the gene matches: 8. The CDR3 length is 16 residues. CDR1 is SGHDT and CDR2 is YYEEEE in the germline V gene. CDR3 in amino acids: CASSKGLAGGGDIQYF. CDR3 nucleotides: TGTGCCAGCAGTAAGGGACTAGCGGGAGGCGGGGACATTCAGTACTTC.

This clone was seen just once. The CDR3 protein is CASSLILDVGLFF. The CDR3 nucleotides read TGTGCCAGCAGCCTAATACTGGACGTCGGGCTGTTTTTT. The chain carries TRBV11-2 and TRBJ2-2, with D unclear. CDR3 length: 13 amino acids. CDR1 is SGHAT and CDR2 is FQNNGV in the germline V gene. V lost 5 bases to trimming and J lost 13 bases, with 17 bases between them.

The rearrangement links TRBV5-1 to TRBJ2-3; D gene uncertain. CDR3 size: 12 residues. Trimming left V 4 bases short and J 2 bases short, with 5 bases between. Germline loops: CDR1 SGHRS, CDR2 YFSETQ. The DNA for the CDR3 is TGCGCCAGCAGCCTCAACACAGATACGCAGTATTTT. It specifies CASSLNTDTQYF.

The chain combines TRBV9 with TRBJ2-1; 12 positions match TRBD2. Germline CDR1 SGDLS, CDR2 YYNGEE. Unmatched junction bases numbered 5, after V lost 3 bases and J lost 10 bases. CDR3 length: 14 residues. The CDR3 coding sequence is TGTGCCAGCAGCGCGACTAGCGGGGGATCCGAGCAGTTCTTC. Its translation: CASSATSGGSEQFF.

The J gene is TRBJ1-2, the V gene TRBV7-8; possibly TRBD1 for D (6 bases). The CDR3 consists of 11 residues. Trimming took 5 bases from V and 13 from J, leaving 14 bases between them. Germline lookup yields CDR1 SGHVS and CDR2 FQNEAQ. The CDR3 loop is CASSPEGGLTF. The DNA for the CDR3 is TGTGCCAGCAGCCCAGAGGGGGGTCTCACCTTC.

The chain carries TRBV10-3 and TRBJ2-2; D unclear. Germline V gene data show CDR1 as ENHRY and CDR2 as SYGVKD. The CDR3 runs 12 residues. V was trimmed by 5 bases and J by 3 bases, leaving 4 bases between them. The CDR3 coding sequence is TGTGCCATCAGTAGCGACACCGGGGAGCTGTTTTTT. It specifies CAISSDTGELFF.

J is TRBJ1-4 and V is TRBV27; tentative D call: TRBD1 (5 bases). The CDR3 loop spans 15 amino acids. V was pared by 2 bases and J by 4 bases, with 11 bases between. CDR1 is MNHEY, CDR2 SMNVEV, per germline (reference sequence). The CDR3 is CASSLRRQNNEKLFF. For the CDR3, the DNA is TGTGCCAGCAGTTTACGTCGACAGAATAATGAAAAACTGTTTTTT.

The V gene is TRBV19, the J gene TRBJ2-7, with 10 bases lining up with TRBD1. There are 14 residues in the CDR3. Germline assignment: CDR1 LNHDA and CDR2 SQIVND (reference sequence). The V segment lost 7 bases and the J segment 3 bases; nucleotides outside the gene matches: 6. In DNA form, the CDR3 reads TGTGCCAGTAACCACCGGGACAGGGGCTACGAGCAGTACTTC. Translation: CASNHRDRGYEQYF.

This chain links TRBV28 with TRBJ1-4; 8 bases fit TRBD1. The germline CDR1 and CDR2 sequences are MDHEN and SYDVKM. Germline trimming cut 10 bases from V and 8 bases from J; bases unmatched to any gene: 9. The CDR3 sequence is 13 residues long. The CDR3 reads CATFDRGSEKLFF. Written as DNA, the CDR3 is TGTGCCACCTTCGACAGGGGTAGCGAAAAACTGTTTTTT.

V and J are TRBV18 and TRBJ2-7, with 10 bases aligning to TRBD1. This CDR3 has 15 amino acids. Germline V gene data show CDR1 as KGHSH and CDR2 as LQKENI. Unmatched junction bases numbered 7, after V lost 3 bases and J lost 5 bases. In nucleotides, the CDR3 is TGTGCCAGCTCACCCTCGTCCGGACAGGGGGACGAGCAGTACTTC. Its translation: CASSPSSGQGDEQYF.

The rearrangement links TRBV11-2 to TRBJ1-3; D gene ambiguous. Germline V gene lookup returns CDR1 SGHAT and CDR2 FQNNGV. Trimming took off 3 bases at V and 0 bases at J, with 12 bases between the two ends. The CDR3 spans 16 residues. The CDR3 here is CASSFKRIGSGNTIYF. CDR3 in DNA: TGTGCCAGCAGCTTCAAACGAATTGGCTCTGGAAACACCATATATTTT. Full variable domain (outside the CDR3, taken from reference TRBV11-2 and TRBJ1-3): EAGVAQSPRYKIIEKRQSVAFWCNPISGHATLYWYQQILGQGPKLLIQFQNNGVVDDSQLPKDRFSAERLKGVDSTLKIQPAKLEDSAVYLCASSFKRIGSGNTIYFGEGSWLTVV.

This clone has just a few counts. The chain links TRBV7-9 to TRBJ1-2; D may be TRBD1 (5 bases). CDR1 is SEHNR and CDR2 is FQNEAQ in the germline V gene (reference sequence). CDR3 length equals 17 residues. V shed 5 bases and J shed 0 bases, with 19 bases lying between them. The CDR3 nucleotides read TGTGCCAGCAGCCCCGGGGGACCCCGAGGGACTAACTATGGCTACACCTTC. Amino acids: CASSPGGPRGTNYGYTF.

J is TRBJ2-7 and V is TRBV6-1; D is unclear. Trimming left V 9 bases short and J 1 base short, with 16 bases between. Germline lookup yields CDR1 MNHNS and CDR2 SASEGT. The CDR3 length is 14 residues. The CDR3 spells CASDPTVYSYEQYF. The CDR3 region has the DNA TGTGCCAGTGACCCGACTGTCTATTCCTACGAGCAGTACTTC.

The V and J genes are TRBV19 and TRBJ1-3; 11 bases line up with TRBD1. J gave up 3 bases and V 6 bases, and 4 bases lay outside the gene matches. CDR1 is LNHDA and CDR2 is SQIVND in the germline V gene (reference sequence). The CDR3 sequence is 15 residues long. The CDR3 DNA reads TGTGCCAGTAGAACGGACAGGGGGCTTGGAAACACCATATATTTT. It specifies CASRTDRGLGNTIYF.

The chain is built from TRBV19 and TRBJ2-7; 7 bases map to TRBD1. The germline CDR1 and CDR2 sequences are LNHDA and SQIVND (reference sequence). CDR3 size: 14 residues. After removal of 7 bases from V and 2 bases from J, the junction contained 8 bases not matched to a gene. The DNA for the CDR3 is TGTGCCAGTAACGACAGGGCCTCTCCCTACGAGCAGTACTTC. Protein: CASNDRASPYEQYF.